The 23 T cell receptor beta chains below come from one sample, sequenced in a study of OX40 agonist ivuxolimab in advanced cancers. Sequencing was performed with immunoSEQ multiplex PCR; in TCRdb, only in-frame clones are kept and a portion is missing. The data hold fewer than 90,000 clones, with under 95% observed a single time. This sample comprised CD4+ or CD8+ T cells sorted from blood, obtained in a trial of the OX40 agonist ivuxolimab. The receptor source for this set is an adult with an advanced solid tumor such as melanoma, head and neck, liver or kidney cancer.

In regard to this clone: The sample contains more than one DNA sequence encoding this CDR3. The chain carries TRBV9 and TRBJ2-2; D might be TRBD1 or TRBD2, each matching 5 bases. The CDR3 extends over 14 amino acids. V was shortened by 0 bases and J by 5 bases, with 8 bases between the two germline ends. Germline assignment: CDR1 SGDLS and CDR2 YYNGEE. This CDR3 is CASSVVGGTGELFF. CDR3 nucleotide sequence: TGTGCCAGCAGCGTAGTTGGGGGAACCGGGGAGCTGTTTTTT.

The chain is built from TRBV4-1 and TRBJ1-6; D call uncertain. Per the germline V gene, CDR1 is MGHRA and CDR2 is YSYEKL. V lost 1 base and J 0 bases, leaving 13 bases between the germline ends. This CDR3 contains 18 residues. CDR3 sequence reads: CASSQVLPALSYNSPLHF. CDR3 sequence (DNA): TGCGCCAGCAGCCAAGTTCTCCCAGCACTCTCCTATAATTCACCCCTCCACTTT.

The V and J genes are TRBV19 and TRBJ1-2; TRBD1 matches 11 bases. The V and J ends lost 3 bases and 5 bases, in that order; junction bases with no gene match: 2. Germline CDR1 reads LNHDA; CDR2 reads SQIVND (reference sequence). This CDR3 contains 14 residues. CDR3 region: CASSIGTGGYGYTF. The CDR3 nucleotides read TGTGCCAGTAGTATCGGGACAGGGGGTTATGGCTACACCTTC.

The rearrangement links TRBV2 to TRBJ2-2; TRBD2 matches 9 bases. V shed 8 bases and J 6 bases; nucleotides not matched to a gene: 10. This CDR3 has 15 residues. Germline-derived CDR1 and CDR2 are SNHLY and FYNNEI. The CDR3 DNA is TGTGCCAGCTCGCGGGAGGGATCTAAAGCCGGGGAGCTGTTTTTT. This gives the protein CASSREGSKAGELFF.

The CDR3 nucleotides are TGTGCCAGCAGCACCCGGACTAGCGGGAGCCATCCCGGGGCAGATACGCAGTATTTT. As protein: CASSTRTSGSHPGADTQYF. This chain connects TRBV5-5 to TRBJ2-3; 13 bases agree with TRBD2. CDR1 and CDR2 from the germline V gene are SGHKS and YYEKEE (reference sequence). The CDR3 runs 19 residues. V was pared by 4 bases and J by 4 bases, with 15 bases of the junction left unmatched.

The rearrangement uses TRBV27 and TRBJ1-1; D uncertain. Trimming stripped 5 bases from V and 4 bases from J, with 17 bases between. There are 15 residues in the CDR3. The germline V gene has CDR1 MNHEY and CDR2 SMNVEV (reference sequence). The CDR3 region is CASSLDPGVGTEAFF. CDR3 in DNA: TGTGCCAGCAGTCTAGATCCGGGAGTGGGCACTGAAGCTTTCTTT.

The chain carries TRBV30 and TRBJ2-5, with 10 bases lining up with TRBD1. Germline V gene data show CDR1 as GTSNPN and CDR2 as SVGIG (reference sequence). The CDR3 loop spans 14 amino acids. The CDR3 region is CDYSDRGKGETQYF. The CDR3 region has the DNA TGTGACTACTCGGACAGGGGGAAGGGAGAGACCCAGTACTTC.

The J gene is TRBJ2-3, the V gene TRBV28, with 12 positions matching TRBD1. From germline, CDR1 is MDHEN and CDR2 SYDVKM. With V trimmed by 2 bases and J by 4 bases, 4 bases remained unmatched. The CDR3 extends over 16 amino acids. The CDR3, as DNA: TGTGCCAGCAGTTTAGGGGGGACAGGGGGCGCAGATACGCAGTATTTT. It is translated as CASSLGGTGGADTQYF.

The chain couples TRBV4-1 to TRBJ2-2; TRBD1 matches at 8 bases. The germline gives CDR1 MGHRA, CDR2 YSYEKL. The CDR3 is made up of 16 amino acids. V lost 4 bases and J lost 2; bases outside the gene matches: 6. The CDR3 sequence is CASSPLDRGNTGELFF. As DNA, the CDR3 is TGCGCCAGCAGCCCCCTCGACAGGGGCAACACCGGGGAGCTGTTTTTT.

The chain combines TRBV28 with TRBJ2-6; D gene uncertain. Germline CDR1 is MDHEN and CDR2 is SYDVKM. There are 15 residues in the CDR3. Trimming took 7 bases from V and 0 from J, leaving 10 bases between them. CDR3 DNA: TGTGCCAGCATTACCTCGGGCTCTGGGGCCAACGTCCTGACTTTC. It is translated as CASITSGSGANVLTF.

This rearrangement joins TRBV5-4 to TRBJ1-1; 9 positions agree with TRBD1. V dropped 4 bases and J dropped 2; count of bases not matched to a gene: 6. Germline-derived CDR1 and CDR2 are SGHNT and YYREEE (reference sequence). CDR3 size: 15 residues. CDR3 sequence: CASSPQGALNTEAFF. The CDR3 DNA reads TGTGCCAGCAGCCCACAGGGGGCCCTAAACACTGAAGCTTTCTTT.

This clone was seen once. V usage is TRBV7-6 and J usage is TRBJ2-3; D unclear. The CDR3 consists of 14 residues. The ends were cut back, 8 bases at V and 3 bases at J, with 15 bases in the middle. From germline, CDR1 is SGHVS and CDR2 FNYEAQ. The CDR3: CASASYLRTDTQYF. In DNA, the CDR3 is TGTGCCAGCGCCTCATACCTAAGGACAGATACGCAGTATTTT.

The genes are TRBV9 and TRBJ1-1; D not certain. Germline CDR1 is SGDLS and CDR2 is YYNGEE. V lost 0 bases, J lost 3 bases, and 9 bases lay in between. The CDR3 totals 14 residues. For the CDR3, the DNA is TGTGCCAGCAGCGTAGGACCTCGACACACTGAAGCTTTCTTT. Translating gives CASSVGPRHTEAFF.

The V gene is TRBV7-2, the J gene TRBJ2-3; no definite D call. Trimming pared 1 base from V and 0 bases from J, leaving 14 bases between. From germline, CDR1 is SGHTA and CDR2 FQGNSA. The CDR3 totals 17 residues. The CDR3 loop is CASSLVFRSTSTDTQYF. In nucleotides, the CDR3 is TGTGCCAGCAGCTTAGTATTCCGATCCACTAGCACAGATACGCAGTATTTT.

The V call is TRBV20-1, the J call TRBJ2-1; D is uncertain. The V and J ends lost 6 bases and 8 bases respectively, with 11 bases between them. The V gene's germline CDR1 is DFQATT and CDR2 SNEGSKA (reference sequence). The CDR3 is 11 residues long. In DNA form, the CDR3 reads TGCAGTGCGGGTGGGGTCTATGAGCAGTTCTTC. Translation gives CSAGGVYEQFF.

The genes are TRBV7-9 and TRBJ2-7; D could derive from TRBD1 or TRBD2 (7 bases each). Trimming removed 4 bases at V and 6 bases at J, with 13 bases between. This CDR3 spans 13 amino acids. Looked up from germline, CDR1 is SEHNR and CDR2 is FQNEAQ (reference sequence). CDR3 region: CASSSTGRGEQYF. CDR3 sequence (DNA): TGTGCCAGCAGCTCGACAGGGAGGGGCGAGCAGTACTTC.

This clone was observed once. V and J are TRBV7-8 and TRBJ1-1; unclear D gene. The germline V and J ends were trimmed by 1 base and 0 bases, with 9 bases remaining between them. Germline V gives CDR1 SGHVS, CDR2 FQNEAQ. This CDR3 region has 15 residues. The CDR3 loop reads CASSLVRFMNTEAFF. CDR3 sequence (DNA): TGTGCCAGCAGCTTAGTTCGATTTATGAACACTGAAGCTTTCTTT.

The chain couples TRBV30 to TRBJ1-6, with D uncertain. The CDR3 length is 13 residues. Germline V lookup: CDR1 GTSNPN, CDR2 SVGIG (reference sequence). V was trimmed by 1 base and J by 6 bases, leaving 7 bases between them. CDR3 loop: CAWSGTVNSPLHF. CDR3 bases: TGTGCCTGGAGTGGTACCGTTAATTCACCCCTCCACTTT. Supplemented by reference TRBV30 and TRBJ1-6, the full variable domain reads SQTIHQWPATLVQPVGSPLSLECTVEGTSNPNLYWYRQAAGRGLQLLFYSVGIGQISSEVPQNLSASRPQDRQFILSSKKLLLSDSGFYLCAWSGTVNSPLHFGNGTRLTVT.

V usage is TRBV4-3 and J usage is TRBJ2-7; the D is unclear. Germline lookup yields CDR1 LGHNA and CDR2 YSLEER. The CDR3 sequence is 13 residues long. V lost 0 bases to trimming and J lost 8 bases, with 11 bases between them. The CDR3 coding sequence is TGCGCCAGCAGCCAAGAAAAATACGCAAAGCAGTACTTC. It translates to CASSQEKYAKQYF.

The chain combines TRBV6-5 with TRBJ2-2; D is undetermined. This CDR3 comprises 12 residues. The germline gives CDR1 MNHEY, CDR2 SVGAGI. V was pared by 2 bases and J by 7 bases, with 5 bases between. CDR3 sequence (DNA): TGTGCCAGCAGTTACGGTTTCGGGGAGCTGTTTTTT. This codes for CASSYGFGELFF.

The V gene is TRBV7-2, the J gene TRBJ1-5; 7 bases map to TRBD1. Per the germline V gene, CDR1 is SGHTA and CDR2 is FQGNSA. The V segment lost 6 bases and the J segment 7 bases; nucleotides outside the gene matches: 12. This CDR3 region has 15 residues. The CDR3 nucleotides read TGTGCCAGCAGACCGGCCGACAGGGAGAACCAGCCCCAGCATTTT. Residues: CASRPADRENQPQHF. Using reference TRBV7-2 and TRBJ1-5 for the parts outside the CDR3, the full variable domain is GAGVSQSPSNKVTEKGKDVELRCDPISGHTALYWYRQSLGQGLEFLIYFQGNSAPDKSGLPSDRFSAERTGGSVSTLTIQRTQQEDSAVYLCASRPADRENQPQHFGDGTRLSIL.

CDR3 bases: TGTGCCAGTAGTACAGGGGCACGGGAGACCCAGTACTTC. Translating gives CASSTGARETQYF. This rearrangement joins TRBV19 to TRBJ2-5; tentatively, D is TRBD1 (6 bases). The CDR3 extends over 13 amino acids. The germline V and J ends were trimmed by 4 bases and 5 bases, with 11 bases remaining between them. Germline V gene data show CDR1 as LNHDA and CDR2 as SQIVND (reference sequence).

About this clone itself: One junction end disagrees with the germline gene, perhaps due to a read error. The chain uses TRBV2 and TRBJ2-2; 8 positions agree with TRBD1. This CDR3 has 11 residues. Germline assignment: CDR1 SNHLY and CDR2 FYNNEI. The CDR3 here is CASSEQGGLFF. The CDR3, as DNA: TGTGCTAGCAGTGAACAGGGGGGGCTGTTTTTT.